What follows are 4 T cell receptor beta chains derived from one specimen sequenced in a study of pediatric ulcerative colitis. One to two pinch biopsies were taken from the rectum during colonoscopy. The repertoire was sequenced with immunoSEQ multiplex PCR; TCRdb's copy has only in-frame clones and lacks some. The sample has 40,000 to 55,000 clones, roughly 79% seen once. Sequencing used gut tissue. These receptor sequences come from a girl between 10 and 17 years old with moderate ulcerative colitis.

The rearrangement uses TRBV6-5 and TRBJ2-7; no definite D call. The CDR3 is 11 residues long. The germline V and J ends were trimmed by 8 bases and 3 bases, with 8 bases remaining between them. Germline V gene lookup returns CDR1 MNHEY and CDR2 SVGAGI. The CDR3 loop reads CASGQHYEQYF. CDR3 DNA: TGTGCCAGCGGCCAGCACTACGAGCAGTACTTC.

This chain joins TRBV7-9 and TRBJ2-3, with 8 bases aligning to TRBD2. V shed 5 bases, J shed 0 bases, and the junction held 4 bases outside the gene matches. This CDR3 has 15 amino acids. Germline V gene lookup returns CDR1 SEHNR and CDR2 FQNEAQ (reference sequence). The CDR3 reads CASSPLAGSTDTQYF. DNA of the CDR3: TGTGCCAGCAGCCCGTTAGCGGGGAGCACAGATACGCAGTATTTT.

The chain employs TRBV30 and TRBJ1-1; D is perhaps TRBD1 (6 bases). CDR3 length equals 14 residues. V shed 4 bases and J shed 5 bases, with 17 bases lying between them. The germline V gene has CDR1 GTSNPN and CDR2 SVGIG (reference sequence). CDR3 sequence: CAWKGTTGRTEAFF. In nucleotides, the CDR3 is TGTGCCTGGAAAGGGACAACGGGCAGGACTGAAGCTTTCTTT.

The chain uses TRBV7-9 and TRBJ1-1; D perhaps matches TRBD1 (6 bases). CDR3 length equals 15 residues. V lost 6 bases to trimming and J lost 4 bases, with 18 bases between them. Germline V lookup: CDR1 SEHNR, CDR2 FQNEAQ (reference sequence). The CDR3 DNA reads TGTGCCAGCAGACGAAACAGGGACACCAGCACTGAAGCTTTCTTT. Translation gives CASRRNRDTSTEAFF.